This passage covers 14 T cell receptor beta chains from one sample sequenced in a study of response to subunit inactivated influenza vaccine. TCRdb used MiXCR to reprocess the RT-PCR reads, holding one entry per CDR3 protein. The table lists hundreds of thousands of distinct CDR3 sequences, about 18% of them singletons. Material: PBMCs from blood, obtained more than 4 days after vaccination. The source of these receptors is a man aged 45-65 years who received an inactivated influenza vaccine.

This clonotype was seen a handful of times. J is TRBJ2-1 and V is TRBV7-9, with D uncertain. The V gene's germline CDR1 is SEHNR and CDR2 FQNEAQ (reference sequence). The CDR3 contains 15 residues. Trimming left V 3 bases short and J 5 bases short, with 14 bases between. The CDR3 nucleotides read TGTGCCAGCAGCTTCATCAGGACGACAAACAATGAGCAGTTCTTC. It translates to CASSFIRTTNNEQFF. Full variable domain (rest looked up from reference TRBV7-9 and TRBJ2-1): DTGVSQNPRHKITKRGQNVTFRCDPISEHNRLYWYRQTLGQGPEFLTYFQNEAQLEKSRLLSDRFSAERPKGSFSTLEIQRTEQGDSAMYLCASSFIRTTNNEQFFGPGTRLTVL.

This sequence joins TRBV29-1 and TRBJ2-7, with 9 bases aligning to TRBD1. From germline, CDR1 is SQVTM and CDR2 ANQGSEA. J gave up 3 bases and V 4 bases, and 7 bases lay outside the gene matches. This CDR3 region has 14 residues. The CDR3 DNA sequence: TGCAGCGTTGTAGGTGGACAGGGGATCTACGAGCAGTACTTC. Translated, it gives CSVVGGQGIYEQYF.

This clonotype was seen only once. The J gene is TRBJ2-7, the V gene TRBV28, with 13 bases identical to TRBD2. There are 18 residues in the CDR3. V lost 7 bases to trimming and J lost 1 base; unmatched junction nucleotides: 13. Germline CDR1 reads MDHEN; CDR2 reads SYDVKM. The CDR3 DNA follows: TGTGCCAGCACCAAACTCGCGGGACTAGCGGGGACTTCCTACGAGCAGTACTTC. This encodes CASTKLAGLAGTSYEQYF.

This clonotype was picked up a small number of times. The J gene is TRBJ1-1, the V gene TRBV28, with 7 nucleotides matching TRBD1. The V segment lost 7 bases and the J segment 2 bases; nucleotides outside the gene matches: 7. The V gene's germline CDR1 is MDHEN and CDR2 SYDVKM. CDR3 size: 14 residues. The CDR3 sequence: CASTWTGSNTEAFF. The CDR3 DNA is TGTGCCAGCACATGGACAGGTTCTAACACTGAAGCTTTCTTT.

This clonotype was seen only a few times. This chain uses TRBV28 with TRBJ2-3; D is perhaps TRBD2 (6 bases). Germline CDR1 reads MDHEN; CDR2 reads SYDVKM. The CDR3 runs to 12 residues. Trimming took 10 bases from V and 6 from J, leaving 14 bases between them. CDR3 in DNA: TGTGCCATAGCGGCCACCGGGGATACGCAGTATTTT. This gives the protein CAIAATGDTQYF. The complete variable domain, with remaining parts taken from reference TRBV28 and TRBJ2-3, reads DVKVTQSSRYLVKRTGEKVFLECVQDMDHENMFWYRQDPGLGLRLIYFSYDVKMKEKGDIPEGYSVSREKKERFSLILESASTNQTSMYLCAIAATGDTQYFGPGTRLTVL.

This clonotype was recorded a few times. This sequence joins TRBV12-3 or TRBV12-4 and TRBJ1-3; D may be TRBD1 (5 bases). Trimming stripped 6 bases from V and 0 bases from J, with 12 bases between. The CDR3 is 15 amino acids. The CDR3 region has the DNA TGTGCCAGCAGCCGCGACAGCCACTCTGGAAACACCATATATTTT. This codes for CASSRDSHSGNTIYF.

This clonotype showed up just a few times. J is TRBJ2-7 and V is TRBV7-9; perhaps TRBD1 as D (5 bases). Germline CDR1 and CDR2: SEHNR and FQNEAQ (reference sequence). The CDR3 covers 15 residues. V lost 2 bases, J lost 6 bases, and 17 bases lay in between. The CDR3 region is CASSLRLGVVSEQYF. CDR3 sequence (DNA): TGTGCCAGCAGCTTAAGGTTAGGGGTTGTCAGCGAGCAGTACTTC.

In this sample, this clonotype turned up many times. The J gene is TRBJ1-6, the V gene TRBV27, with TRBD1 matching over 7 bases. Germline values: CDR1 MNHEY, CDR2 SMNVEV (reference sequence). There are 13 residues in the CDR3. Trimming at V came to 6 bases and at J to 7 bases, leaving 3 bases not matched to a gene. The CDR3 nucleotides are TGTGCCAGCAGCTGGGACAGAAATTCACCCCTCCACTTT. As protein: CASSWDRNSPLHF.

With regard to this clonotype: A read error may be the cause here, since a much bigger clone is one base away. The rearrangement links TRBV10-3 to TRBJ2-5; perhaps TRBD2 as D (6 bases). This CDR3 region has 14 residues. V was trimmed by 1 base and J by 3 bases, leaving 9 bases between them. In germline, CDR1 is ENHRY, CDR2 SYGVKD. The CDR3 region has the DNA TGTGCCATCAGTGAGTGGAGGGATGAAGAGACCCAGTACTTC. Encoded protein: CAISEWRDEETQYF.

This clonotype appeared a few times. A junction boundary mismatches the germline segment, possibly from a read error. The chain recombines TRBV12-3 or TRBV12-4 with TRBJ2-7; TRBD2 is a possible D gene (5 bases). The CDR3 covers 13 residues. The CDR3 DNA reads TGTGCCAGCAGTCTAGCTCGACTCTACGAGCAGTACTTC. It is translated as CASSLARLYEQYF.

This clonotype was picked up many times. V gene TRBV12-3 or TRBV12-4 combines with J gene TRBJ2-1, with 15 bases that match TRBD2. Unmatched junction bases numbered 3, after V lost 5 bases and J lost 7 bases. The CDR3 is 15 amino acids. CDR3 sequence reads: CASSPGTSGRNEQFF. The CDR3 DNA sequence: TGTGCCAGCAGTCCCGGGACTAGCGGGAGGAATGAGCAGTTCTTC.

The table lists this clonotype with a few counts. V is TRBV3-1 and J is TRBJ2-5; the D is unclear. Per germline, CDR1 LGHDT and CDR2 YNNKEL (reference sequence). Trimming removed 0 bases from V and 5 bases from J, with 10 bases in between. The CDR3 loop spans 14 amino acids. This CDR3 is CASSQDRWVETQYF. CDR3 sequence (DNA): TGTGCCAGCAGCCAAGATCGGTGGGTCGAGACCCAGTACTTC.

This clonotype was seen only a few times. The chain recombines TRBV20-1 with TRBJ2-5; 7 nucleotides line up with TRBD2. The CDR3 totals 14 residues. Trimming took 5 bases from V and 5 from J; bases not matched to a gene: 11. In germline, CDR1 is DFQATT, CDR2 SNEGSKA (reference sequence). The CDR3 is CSAEGRLGGETQYF. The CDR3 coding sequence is TGCAGTGCTGAGGGACGGCTCGGGGGGGAGACCCAGTACTTC.

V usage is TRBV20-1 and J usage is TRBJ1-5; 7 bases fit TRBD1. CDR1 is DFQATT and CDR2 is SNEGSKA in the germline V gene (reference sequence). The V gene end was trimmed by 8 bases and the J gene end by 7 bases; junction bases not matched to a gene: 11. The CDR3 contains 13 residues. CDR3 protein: CSTITGARQPQHF. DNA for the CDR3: TGCAGTACTATCACAGGGGCGCGACAGCCCCAGCATTTT.